The sample holds a few counts of the clone carrying this T cell receptor beta chain. These data originate in a study of blood T cell repertoires in COVID-19. At the level of the study: Acute-phase and convalescent COVID-19 samples originated in the United States, Italy and Spain. PBMCs, B-cell-depleted T cells, or T cells provided the cDNA or gDNA that made up the material.

In the source study's methods: Amplifying reference gene primers gave estimates of nucleated cell counts. Clones were read by immunoSEQ multiplex PCR, and TCRdb kept only the in-frame ones, dropping some. V and J calls and clone size are copied from that table; D and trimming were computed from the DNA. The data contain under 200,000 clones, about 83% of them seen just once; the ten biggest clones take up less than 2%. The CDR3 length is 12 residues. The germline V gene has CDR1 MGHDK and CDR2 SYGVNS. V was trimmed by 8 bases and J by 8 bases, leaving 15 bases between them. The receptor was derived from a human donor in a cohort sampled during active COVID-19. The sample consisted of peripheral blood. The chain uses TRBV25-1 and TRBJ1-2; possibly TRBD1 for D (5 bases). CDR3 coding DNA: TGTGCCAGCTTTTCAGGGATACGGGGCTACACCTTC. Its translation: CASFSGIRGYTF.